The clone carrying this TCR beta chain was detected once. The authors' processing: Cell counts per sample came from amplifying reference gene primers. Method: immunoSEQ multiplex PCR; TCRdb's copy keeps in-frame clones and lacks some. From that table come the V and J calls and clone size; the DNA was used to work out D and trimming. The sample includes about 140,000 clones, about 90% of them seen just once. The CDR3 totals 15 residues. V was pared by 0 bases and J by 0 bases, with 8 bases between. Germline V gene data show CDR1 as LGHDT and CDR2 as YNNKEL (reference sequence). The source of the sample is a study of blood T cell repertoires in COVID-19. Whole-study context: COVID-19 samples collected from the United States, Italy and Spain covered acute and convalescent phases. T cells, B-cell-depleted T cells, or PBMCs provided the cDNA or gDNA that served as material.

The sample was peripheral blood. The TCR comes from a woman older than 75 with acute or convalescent COVID-19. V gene TRBV3-1 (or the pseudogene TRBV3-2) combines with J gene TRBJ1-1, with TRBD1 as a possible D gene (6 bases). The CDR3 protein is CASSQDDRMNTEAFF. In DNA form, the CDR3 reads TGTGCCAGCAGCCAAGATGACAGGATGAACACTGAAGCTTTCTTT.